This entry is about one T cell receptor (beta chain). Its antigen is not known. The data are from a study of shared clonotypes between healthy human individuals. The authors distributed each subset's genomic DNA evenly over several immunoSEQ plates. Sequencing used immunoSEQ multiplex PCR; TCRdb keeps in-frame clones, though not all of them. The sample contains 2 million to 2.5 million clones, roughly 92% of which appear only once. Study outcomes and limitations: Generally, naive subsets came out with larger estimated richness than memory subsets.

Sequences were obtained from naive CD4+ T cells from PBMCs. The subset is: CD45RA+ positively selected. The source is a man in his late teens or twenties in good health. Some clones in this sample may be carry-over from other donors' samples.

The CDR3 DNA reads as TGTGCCAGCAGTTTGGTTTATCGCTCCGGGACGGGAGTACGGTCCTACGAGCAGTACTTC. Translating it yields CASSLVYRSGTGVRSYEQYF. This rearrangement joins TRBV27 to TRBJ2-7, with a tentative D call TRBD2 (6 bases). CDR3 size: 20 residues. Germline CDR1 and CDR2: MNHEY and SMNVEV (reference sequence). Trimming pared 3 bases from V and 1 base from J, leaving 28 bases between.